These 10 T cell receptor beta chains share one sample of origin, sequenced in a study of HIV-infected patients and healthy controls. cDNA was made from 500 ng RNA using alpha and beta constant primers. Using multiplexing indices, alpha and beta chain libraries were generated apart by chain-specific third strand synthesis. One entry per CDR3 protein results from TCRdb running MiXCR on the 5' RACE reads. The sample holds over 8,000 distinct CDR3 sequences, approximately 8% seen once. All unsorted peripheral T cells were captured because whole blood was used without fractionation. Sequencing was performed on blood. Receptor source: an adult in good health.

This clonotype is labeled as medium-sized (0.01 to 0.1%). V is TRBV19 and J is TRBJ1-1; no clear D. The V gene lost 2 bases and the J gene lost 0 bases, with 4 bases spanning the gap. Per the germline V gene, CDR1 is LNHDA and CDR2 is SQIVND (reference sequence). This CDR3 has 13 residues. The DNA for the CDR3 is TGTGCCAGTAGTATAACCATGAACACTGAAGCTTTCTTT. It is translated as CASSITMNTEAFF. Together with reference TRBV19 and TRBJ1-1, the CDR3 gives the full variable domain: DGGITQSPKYLFRKEGQNVTLSCEQNLNHDAMYWYRQDPGQGLRLIYYSQIVNDFQKGDIAEGYSVSREKKESFPLTVTSAQKNPTAFYLCASSITMNTEAFFGQGTRLTVV.

This clonotype has a count of ten or more. The chain carries TRBV30 and TRBJ1-1, with D uncertain. The CDR3 loop spans 12 amino acids. Trimming removed 3 bases at V and 6 bases at J, with 11 bases between. In germline, CDR1 is GTSNPN, CDR2 SVGIG (reference sequence). CDR3 DNA: TGTGCCTGGAGGAACCCCCCGCCTGAAGCTTTCTTT. This gives the protein CAWRNPPPEAFF.

This clonotype was counted only a few times. The chain employs TRBV7-2 and TRBJ2-1, with D perhaps TRBD2 (5 bases). V shed 0 bases and J shed 9 bases, with 9 bases lying between them. Germline V gene data show CDR1 as SGHTA and CDR2 as FQGNSA. This CDR3 contains 13 residues. The CDR3 DNA sequence: TGTGCCAGCAGCTTAGCCGAGCGGTTTGAGCAGTTCTTC. It yields the protein CASSLAERFEQFF.

By sample share, this clonotype is medium-sized. This sequence joins TRBV20-1 and TRBJ1-1; D may be TRBD1 (6 bases). CDR3 length: 13 amino acids. CDR1 is DFQATT, CDR2 SNEGSKA, per germline (reference sequence). The germline V and J ends were trimmed by 3 bases and 5 bases, with 13 bases remaining between them. CDR3 sequence: CSARGTMWTEAFF. CDR3 DNA: TGCAGTGCTAGGGGGACAATGTGGACTGAAGCTTTCTTT.

This clonotype counts as medium-sized. This chain uses TRBV27 with TRBJ1-2; D remains ambiguous. Between the trimmed V and J ends, which lost 2 bases and 4 bases, there was a span of 5 bases. The CDR3 spans 12 residues. Germline CDR1 and CDR2: MNHEY and SMNVEV (reference sequence). The CDR3 loop reads CASSLAGYGYTF. CDR3 coding DNA: TGTGCCAGCAGTTTAGCAGGCTATGGCTACACCTTC.

This clonotype is medium-sized by share. The rearrangement links TRBV12-5 to TRBJ1-5; D might be TRBD1 (6 bases). This CDR3 is built from 16 residues. The germline V gene has CDR1 LGHNT and CDR2 FRNRAP. V gave up 2 bases and J gave up 3 bases, with 14 bases separating them. CDR3 residues: CASGLTLDRYNQPQHF. CDR3 nucleotide sequence: TGTGCTAGTGGTTTGACCCTGGACAGATACAATCAGCCCCAGCATTTT. Combining the CDR3 with reference TRBV12-5 and TRBJ1-5 gives the whole variable domain DARVTQTPRHKVTEMGQEVTMRCQPILGHNTVFWYRQTMMQGLELLAYFRNRAPLDDSGMPKDRFSAEMPDATLATLKIQPSEPRDSAVYFCASGLTLDRYNQPQHFGDGTRLSIL.

The rearrangement links TRBV29-1 to TRBJ2-5, with 9 bases that match TRBD2. The germline gives CDR1 SQVTM, CDR2 ANQGSEA. The CDR3 has 16 residues. V lost 4 bases, J lost 2 bases, and 11 bases stayed unmatched. DNA of the CDR3: TGCAGCGTTGGGGGGGGGCGGCTAGCGGGGCAAGAGACCCAGTACTTC. This gives the protein CSVGGGRLAGQETQYF.

This clonotype qualifies as medium-sized. Relative to the germline gene, one junction end is altered; a read error may explain this. This chain uses TRBV5-4 with TRBJ1-2, with D unclear. Germline V CDR1 and CDR2: SGHNT, YYREEE (reference sequence). The CDR3 consists of 13 residues. DNA for the CDR3: TGTGCCAGCAGCTTGGAGGGTCTTTCGGGCCAGAACTTC. It translates to CASSLEGLSGQNF. Based on the CDR3 plus reference TRBV5-4 and TRBJ1-2, the full variable domain is ETGVTQSPTHLIKTRGQQVTLRCSSQSGHNTVSWYQQALGQGPQFIFQYYREEENGRGNFPPRFSGLQFPNYSSELNVNALELDDSALYLCASSLEGLSGQNFGSGTRLTVV.

This clonotype is deemed medium-sized (0.01 to 0.1%). This chain joins TRBV5-1 and TRBJ1-5; TRBD1 matches 9 bases. The junction had 2 bases not matched to a gene; V was cut back by 0 bases and J by 7 bases. Germline V CDR1 and CDR2: SGHRS, YFSETQ. The CDR3 runs 14 residues. The CDR3 spells CASSLEGQGQPQHF. In DNA, the CDR3 is TGCGCCAGCAGCTTGGAGGGACAGGGCCAGCCCCAGCATTTT.

This clonotype is medium-sized within its sample. The rearrangement uses TRBV7-6 and TRBJ1-5; D may be TRBD1 (6 bases). The CDR3 covers 15 residues. With 4 bases removed from V and 3 bases from J, the gap between germline ends came to 13 bases. Germline V gene lookup returns CDR1 SGHVS and CDR2 FNYEAQ. CDR3 in amino acids: CASSSAGGLNQPQHF. The CDR3, as DNA: TGTGCCAGCAGCTCGGCGGGGGGCCTCAATCAGCCCCAGCATTTT.